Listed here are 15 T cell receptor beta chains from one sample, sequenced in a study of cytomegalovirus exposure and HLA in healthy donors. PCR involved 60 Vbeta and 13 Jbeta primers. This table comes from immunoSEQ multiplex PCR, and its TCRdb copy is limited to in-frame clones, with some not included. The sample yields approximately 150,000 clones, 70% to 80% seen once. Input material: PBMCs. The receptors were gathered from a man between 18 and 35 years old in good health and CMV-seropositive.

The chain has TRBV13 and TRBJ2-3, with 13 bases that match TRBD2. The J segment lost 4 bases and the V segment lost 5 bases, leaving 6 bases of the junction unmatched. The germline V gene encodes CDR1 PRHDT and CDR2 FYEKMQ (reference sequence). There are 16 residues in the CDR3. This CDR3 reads CASSRRTSGSADTQYF. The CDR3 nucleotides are TGTGCCAGCAGCCGAAGGACTAGCGGGAGTGCAGATACGCAGTATTTT.

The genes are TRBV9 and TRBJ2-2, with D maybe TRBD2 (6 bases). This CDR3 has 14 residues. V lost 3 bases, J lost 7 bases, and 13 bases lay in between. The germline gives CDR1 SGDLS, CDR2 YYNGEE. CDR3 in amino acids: CASSGTTDRGELFF. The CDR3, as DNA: TGTGCCAGCAGCGGGACTACCGATCGCGGGGAGCTGTTTTTT.

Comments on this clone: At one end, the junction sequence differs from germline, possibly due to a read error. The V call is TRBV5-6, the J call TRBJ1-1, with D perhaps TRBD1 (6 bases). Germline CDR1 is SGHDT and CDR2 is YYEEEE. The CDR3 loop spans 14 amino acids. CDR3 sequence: CASRDGQPNAEAFF. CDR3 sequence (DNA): TGTGCCAGCAGGGACGGACAGCCGAACGCTGAAGCTTTCTTT.

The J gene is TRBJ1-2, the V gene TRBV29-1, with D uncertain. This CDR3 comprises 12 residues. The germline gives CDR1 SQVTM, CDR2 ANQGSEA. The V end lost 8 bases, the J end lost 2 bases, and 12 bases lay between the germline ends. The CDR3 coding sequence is TGCAGCATCACGACTGCAAACTATGGCTACACCTTC. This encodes CSITTANYGYTF.

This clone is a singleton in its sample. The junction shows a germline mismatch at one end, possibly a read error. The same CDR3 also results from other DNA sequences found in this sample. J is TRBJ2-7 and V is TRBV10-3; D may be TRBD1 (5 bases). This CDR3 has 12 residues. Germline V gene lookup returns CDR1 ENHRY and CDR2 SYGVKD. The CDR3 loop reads CAIRKGNDEQYF. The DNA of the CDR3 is TGTGCTATCAGGAAGGGGAACGACGAGCAGTACTTC.

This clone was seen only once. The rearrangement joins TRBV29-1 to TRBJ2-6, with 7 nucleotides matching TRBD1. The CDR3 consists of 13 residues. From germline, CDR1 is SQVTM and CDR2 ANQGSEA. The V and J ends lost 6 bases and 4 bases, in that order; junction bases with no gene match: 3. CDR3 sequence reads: CSVTGVGANVLTF. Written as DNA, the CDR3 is TGCAGCGTAACAGGGGTCGGGGCCAACGTCCTGACTTTC.

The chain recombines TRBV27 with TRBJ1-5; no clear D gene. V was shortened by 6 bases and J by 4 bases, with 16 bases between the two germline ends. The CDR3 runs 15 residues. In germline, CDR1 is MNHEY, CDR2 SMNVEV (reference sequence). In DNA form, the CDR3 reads TGTGCCAGCAGCCCTCGGTCGATAAGAAATCAGCCCCAGCATTTT. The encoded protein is CASSPRSIRNQPQHF.

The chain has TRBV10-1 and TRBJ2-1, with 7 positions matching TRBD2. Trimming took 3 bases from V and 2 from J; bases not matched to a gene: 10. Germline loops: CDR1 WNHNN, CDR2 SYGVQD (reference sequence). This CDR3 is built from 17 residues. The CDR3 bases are TGCGCCAGCAGTGACTTAGGGGAGGGAGGAACCTACAATGAGCAGTTCTTC. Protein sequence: CASSDLGEGGTYNEQFF.

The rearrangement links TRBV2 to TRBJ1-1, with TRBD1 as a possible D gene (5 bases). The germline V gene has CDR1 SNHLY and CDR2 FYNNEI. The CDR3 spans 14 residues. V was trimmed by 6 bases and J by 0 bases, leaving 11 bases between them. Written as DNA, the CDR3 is TGTGCCAGCAGGCCCGGACAATTGAACACTGAAGCTTTCTTT. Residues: CASRPGQLNTEAFF. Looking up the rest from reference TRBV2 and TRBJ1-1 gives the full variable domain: EPEVTQTPSHQVTQMGQEVILRCVPISNHLYFYWYRQILGQKVEFLVSFYNNEISEKSEIFDDQFSVERPDGSNFTLKIRSTKLEDSAMYFCASRPGQLNTEAFFGQGTRLTVV.

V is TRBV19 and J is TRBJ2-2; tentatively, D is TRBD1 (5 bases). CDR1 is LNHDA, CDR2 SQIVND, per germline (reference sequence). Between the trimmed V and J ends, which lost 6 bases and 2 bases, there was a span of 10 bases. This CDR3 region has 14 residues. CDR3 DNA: TGTGCCAGTAGAATCCAGGGAAACACCGGGGAGCTGTTTTTT. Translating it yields CASRIQGNTGELFF. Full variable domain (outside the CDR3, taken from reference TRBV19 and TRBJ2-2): DGGITQSPKYLFRKEGQNVTLSCEQNLNHDAMYWYRQDPGQGLRLIYYSQIVNDFQKGDIAEGYSVSREKKESFPLTVTSAQKNPTAFYLCASRIQGNTGELFFGEGSRLTVL.

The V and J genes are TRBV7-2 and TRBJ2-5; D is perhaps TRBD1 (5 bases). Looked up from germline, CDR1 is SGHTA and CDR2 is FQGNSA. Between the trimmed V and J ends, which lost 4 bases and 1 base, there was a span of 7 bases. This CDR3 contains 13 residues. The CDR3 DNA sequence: TGTGCCAGCAGCTCCAGGGCCCAAGAGACCCAGTACTTC. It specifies CASSSRAQETQYF. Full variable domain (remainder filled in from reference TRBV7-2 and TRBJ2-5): GAGVSQSPSNKVTEKGKDVELRCDPISGHTALYWYRQSLGQGLEFLIYFQGNSAPDKSGLPSDRFSAERTGGSVSTLTIQRTQQEDSAVYLCASSSRAQETQYFGPGTRLLVL.

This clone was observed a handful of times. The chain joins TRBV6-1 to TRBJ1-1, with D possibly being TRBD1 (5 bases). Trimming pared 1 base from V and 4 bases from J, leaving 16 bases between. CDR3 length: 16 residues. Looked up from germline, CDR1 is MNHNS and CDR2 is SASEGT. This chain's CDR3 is CASSEGGSWSTTEAFF. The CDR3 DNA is TGTGCCAGCAGTGAAGGGGGCAGTTGGTCGACCACTGAAGCTTTCTTT.

In DNA form, the CDR3 reads TGTGCCAGCAGCGAACTGGGGGACAGTAGCAATCAGCCCCAGCATTTT. It translates to CASSELGDSSNQPQHF. The gene calls are TRBV21-1 and TRBJ1-5; the listed D gene, TRBD1, was not tested against the DNA. TRBV21-1 has pseudogene status. The CDR3 has 16 residues.

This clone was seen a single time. CDR3 sequence reads: CASSLRWASLGGAQYF. DNA for the CDR3: TGTGCCAGCAGTTTAAGGTGGGCTAGCCTGGGGGGGGCGCAGTATTTT. V is TRBV27 and J is TRBJ2-3, with 7 bases matching TRBD2. V shed 2 bases and J 10 bases; nucleotides not matched to a gene: 15. Germline CDR1 MNHEY, CDR2 SMNVEV (reference sequence). The CDR3 totals 16 residues.

CDR3 nucleotide sequence: TGTGCCAGCCAACACTCTGGGGCCAACGTCCTGACTTTC. Its protein is CASQHSGANVLTF. The V gene is TRBV28, the J gene TRBJ2-6; D gene ambiguous. The CDR3 runs to 13 residues. Germline loops: CDR1 MDHEN, CDR2 SYDVKM. Trimming left V 8 bases short and J 0 bases short, with 5 bases between.